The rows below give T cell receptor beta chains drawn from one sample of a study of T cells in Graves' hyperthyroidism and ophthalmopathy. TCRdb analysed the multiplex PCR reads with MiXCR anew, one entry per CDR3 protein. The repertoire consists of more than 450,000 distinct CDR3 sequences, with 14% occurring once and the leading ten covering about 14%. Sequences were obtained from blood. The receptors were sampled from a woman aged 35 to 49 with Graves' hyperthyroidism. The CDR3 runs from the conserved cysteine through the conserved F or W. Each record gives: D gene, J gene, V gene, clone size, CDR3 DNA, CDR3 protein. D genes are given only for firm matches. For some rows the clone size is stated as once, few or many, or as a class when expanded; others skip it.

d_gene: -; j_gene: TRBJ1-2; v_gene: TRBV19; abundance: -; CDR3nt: TGTGCCAGTAGAACGAGGGATAACTATGGCTACACCTTC; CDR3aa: CASRTRDNYGYTF
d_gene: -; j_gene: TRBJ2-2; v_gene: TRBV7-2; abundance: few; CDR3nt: TGTGCCAGCAGCTTACTGTTAAAAGGGAACACCGGGGAGCTGTTTTTT; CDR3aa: CASSLLLKGNTGELFF
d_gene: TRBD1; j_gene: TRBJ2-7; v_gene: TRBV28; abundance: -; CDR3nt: TGTGCCAGCAGTCTACCCGACAGGGGAGCTTACGAGCGGTACTTC; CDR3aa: CASSLPDRGAYERYF
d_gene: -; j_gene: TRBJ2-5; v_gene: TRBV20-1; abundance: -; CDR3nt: TGCAGTGCTAGAGATCCCGGGACTGGAAAAGAGACCCAGTACTTC; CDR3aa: CSARDPGTGKETQYF
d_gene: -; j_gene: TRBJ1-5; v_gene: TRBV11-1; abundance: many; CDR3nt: TGTGCCAGCAGCTTCGACTTTCGGCAGCCCCAGCATTTT; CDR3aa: CASSFDFRQPQHF
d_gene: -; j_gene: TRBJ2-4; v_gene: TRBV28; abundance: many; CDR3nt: TGTGCCAGCAGACCGTCCGTCCGGAACATTCAGTACTTC; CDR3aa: CASRPSVRNIQYF
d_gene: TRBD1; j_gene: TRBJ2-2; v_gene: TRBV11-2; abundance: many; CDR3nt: TGTGCCAGCAGCTACCCCGGGACAGAGAACACCGGGGAGCTGTTTTTT; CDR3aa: CASSYPGTENTGELFF
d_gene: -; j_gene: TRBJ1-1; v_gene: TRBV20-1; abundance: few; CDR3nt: TGCAGTGCTAGTGGGGGACTTATGAATGAAGCTTTCTTT; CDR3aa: CSASGGLMNEAFF
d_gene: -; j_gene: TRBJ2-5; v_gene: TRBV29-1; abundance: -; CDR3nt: TGCAGCGTTGAAGAGCGGGGGCTTGAGACCCAGTACTTC; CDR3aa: CSVEERGLETQYF
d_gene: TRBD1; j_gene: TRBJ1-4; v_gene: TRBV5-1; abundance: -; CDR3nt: TGCGCCAGCAGCGTGGGGACAGGGGGATCTTCAACTAATGAAAAACTGTTTTTT; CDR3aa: CASSVGTGGSSTNEKLFF
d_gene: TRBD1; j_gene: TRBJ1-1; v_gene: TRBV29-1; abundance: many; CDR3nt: TGCAGCGTTGAGTGGACAGGGGGCGACCCTGAAGCTTTCTTT; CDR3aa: CSVEWTGGDPEAFF
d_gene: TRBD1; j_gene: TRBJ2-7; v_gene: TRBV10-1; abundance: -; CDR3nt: TGCGCCAGCGGGGACAGGGTGTACGAGCAGTACTTC; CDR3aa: CASGDRVYEQYF
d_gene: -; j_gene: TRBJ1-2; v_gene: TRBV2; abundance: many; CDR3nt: TGTGCCAGCAGTGTTTCACAGTCTGCTTATGGCTACACCTTC; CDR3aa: CASSVSQSAYGYTF
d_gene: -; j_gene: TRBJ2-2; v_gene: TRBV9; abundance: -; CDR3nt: TGTGCCAGCAGCGTAGTGTCAGCGGGGAACACCGGGGAGCTGTTTTTT; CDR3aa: CASSVVSAGNTGELFF
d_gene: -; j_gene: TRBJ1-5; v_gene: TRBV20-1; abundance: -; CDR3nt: TGCAGTGCTAGAAAGGGGGATTTAAGGGGCGGACTTAGCAATCAGCCCCAGCATTTT; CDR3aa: CSARKGDLRGGLSNQPQHF
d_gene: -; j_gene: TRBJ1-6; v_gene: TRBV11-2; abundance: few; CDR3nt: TGTGCCAGCAGCTTAGCTCAGGCAGGCTATAATTCACCCCTCCACTTT; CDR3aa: CASSLAQAGYNSPLHF
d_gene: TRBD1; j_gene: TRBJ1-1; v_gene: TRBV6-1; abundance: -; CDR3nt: TGTGCCAGCAGGCTTCCCCAGGGGGCAACCTTGAGCACTGAAGCTTTCTTT; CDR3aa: CASRLPQGATLSTEAFF
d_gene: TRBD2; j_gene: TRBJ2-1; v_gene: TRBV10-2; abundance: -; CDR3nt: TGCGCCAGCAGTGAATCTAGCGGTAACGAGCAGTTCTTC; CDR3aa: CASSESSGNEQFF
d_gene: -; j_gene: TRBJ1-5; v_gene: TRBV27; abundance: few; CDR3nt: TGTGCCAGCAAGCCCCATGGGGGCTCGCAGCCCCAGCATTTT; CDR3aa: CASKPHGGSQPQHF
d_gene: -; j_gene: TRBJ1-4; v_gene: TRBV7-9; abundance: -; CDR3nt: TGTGCCAGCAGCTGGGACGGGGATGATGAAAAACTGTTTTTT; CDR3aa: CASSWDGDDEKLFF
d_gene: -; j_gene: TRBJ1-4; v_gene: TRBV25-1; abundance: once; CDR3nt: TGTGCCAGCAGTAAATTTGGGGGAGGTAATGAAAAACTGTTTTTT; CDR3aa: CASSKFGGGNEKLFF
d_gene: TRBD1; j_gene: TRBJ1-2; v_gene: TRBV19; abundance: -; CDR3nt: TGTGCCAGCATCCCCGGCGCGGAAACAGGGGGCCTTGGCTACACCTTC; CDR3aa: CASIPGAETGGLGYTF
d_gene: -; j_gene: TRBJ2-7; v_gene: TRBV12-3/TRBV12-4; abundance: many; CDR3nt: TGTGCCAGCAGCCTGGGACGGAGCCAAGGGCAGTACTTC; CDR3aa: CASSLGRSQGQYF
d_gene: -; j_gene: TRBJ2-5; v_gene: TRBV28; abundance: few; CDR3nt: TGTGCCAGCGGTTTAGAGAAGGGGTCCCAAGAGACCCAGTACTTC; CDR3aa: CASGLEKGSQETQYF
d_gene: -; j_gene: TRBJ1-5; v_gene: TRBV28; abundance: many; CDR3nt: TGTGCCAGCAGTTGGGCGGCAGGCGAGCAGCCCCAGCATTTT; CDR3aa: CASSWAAGEQPQHF
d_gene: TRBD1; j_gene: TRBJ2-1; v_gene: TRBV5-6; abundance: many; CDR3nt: TGTGCCAGCAGCCCCTCGGGAAGGGGGCTATACAATGAGCAGTTCTTC; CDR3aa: CASSPSGRGLYNEQFF
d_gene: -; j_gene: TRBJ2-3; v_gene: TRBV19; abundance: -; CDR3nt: TGTGCCAGTAGTATATCAAAGGGCACAGATACGCAGTATTTT; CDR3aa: CASSISKGTDTQYF